These 11 T cell receptor beta chains came from one sample sequenced in a study of early T cells in non-severe SARS-CoV-2 infection. TCRdb recomputed calls from the 5' RACE reads with MiXCR, one row per CDR3 protein. Among 70,000 to 90,000 distinct CDR3 sequences listed, 11% were seen once. The sequenced sample consisted of whole blood. The receptors were gathered from an adult who was a healthcare worker with PCR-confirmed SARS-CoV-2 infection or an uninfected control (not recorded which).

In this sample, this clonotype turned up many times. This chain uses TRBV10-3 with TRBJ2-3, with TRBD2 matching over 12 bases. This CDR3 has 17 amino acids. The ends lost 2 bases at V and 0 bases at J; junction bases unmatched: 3. Germline assignment: CDR1 ENHRY and CDR2 SYGVKD. The CDR3 region has the DNA TGTGCCATCAGTGAGACTAGCGGGGGGTGGAGCACAGATACGCAGTATTTT. This gives the protein CAISETSGGWSTDTQYF.

This clonotype has a handful of counts. J is TRBJ2-2 and V is TRBV7-6; the D is unclear. Trimming cost V 0 bases and J 7 bases, with 9 bases left between them. The CDR3 covers 14 residues. Germline V CDR1 and CDR2: SGHVS, FNYEAQ. In DNA, the CDR3 is TGTGCCAGCAGCTTAGCGGAGACGGACGGGGAGCTGTTTTTT. Translated: CASSLAETDGELFF.

The V gene is TRBV19, the J gene TRBJ2-1; D gene ambiguous. The CDR3 has 13 residues. Germline V gene data show CDR1 as LNHDA and CDR2 as SQIVND (reference sequence). V was cut by 8 bases and J by 3 bases, with 11 bases left in between. The DNA for the CDR3 is TGTGCCAGTGCCCCGACGAGCTACAATGAGCAGTTCTTC. Encoded protein: CASAPTSYNEQFF.

In this sample, this clonotype turned up many times. V and J are TRBV19 and TRBJ2-5; TRBD1 agrees at 11 bases. The ends lost 6 bases at V and 4 bases at J; junction bases unmatched: 7. The germline gives CDR1 LNHDA, CDR2 SQIVND (reference sequence). The CDR3 length is 15 residues. CDR3 protein: CASSPFGTGGETQYF. The CDR3 bases are TGTGCCAGTAGCCCCTTTGGGACAGGGGGAGAGACCCAGTACTTC.

This rearrangement joins TRBV5-4 to TRBJ2-3, with D maybe TRBD2 (6 bases). CDR3 size: 17 residues. Trimming removed 4 bases from V and 0 bases from J, with 18 bases in between. Per germline, CDR1 SGHNT and CDR2 YYREEE (reference sequence). CDR3 region: CASSPRAGTSSTDTQYF. CDR3 DNA: TGTGCCAGCAGCCCAAGGGCAGGGACTTCTAGCACAGATACGCAGTATTTT. Complete variable domain (other parts from reference TRBV5-4 and TRBJ2-3): ETGVTQSPTHLIKTRGQQVTLRCSSQSGHNTVSWYQQALGQGPQFIFQYYREEENGRGNFPPRFSGLQFPNYSSELNVNALELDDSALYLCASSPRAGTSSTDTQYFGPGTRLTVL.

This clonotype was detected a few times. In nucleotides, the CDR3 is TGCAGTGCCAACCGCCCCGAATACGAGCAGTACTTC. It encodes CSANRPEYEQYF. This rearrangement joins TRBV20-1 to TRBJ2-7; no definite D call. The V gene's germline CDR1 is DFQATT and CDR2 SNEGSKA (reference sequence). This CDR3 is 12 amino acids long. The ends were cut back, 6 bases at V and 4 bases at J, with 13 bases in the middle.

This clonotype was seen only a few times. The CDR3 loop reads CASSPGLAGPQETQYF. As DNA, the CDR3 is TGTGCCAGCAGTCCCGGACTAGCGGGGCCACAAGAGACCCAGTACTTC. V gene TRBV25-1 combines with J gene TRBJ2-5, with 12 bases fitting TRBD2. V was pared by 5 bases and J by 2 bases, with 6 bases of the junction left unmatched. The germline CDR1 and CDR2 sequences are MGHDK and SYGVNS. This CDR3 is 16 amino acids long.

This clonotype appeared a single time. This chain links TRBV2 with TRBJ1-2; no clear D. Per germline, CDR1 SNHLY and CDR2 FYNNEI. The CDR3 length is 10 residues. The ends were cut back, 7 bases at V and 3 bases at J, with 3 bases in the middle. CDR3 residues: CASTYYGYTF. CDR3 nucleotide sequence: TGTGCCAGCACCTACTATGGCTACACCTTC.

Comments on this clonotype: One base away lies a much larger clone, so this may be a sequencing read error. The rearrangement links TRBV12-3 or TRBV12-4 to TRBJ2-7; 7 bases align to TRBD1. V dropped 1 base and J dropped 5; count of bases not matched to a gene: 8. The CDR3 runs to 15 residues. The CDR3 DNA reads as TGTGCCAGCAGTTTAGTTTTAAAAGGGACAGACGAGCAGTACTTC. Amino acid sequence: CASSLVLKGTDEQYF.

This clonotype has only a few counts. Germline is not matched at one junction end, which may reflect a read error. The V gene is TRBV12-3 or TRBV12-4, the J gene TRBJ2-1; perhaps TRBD2 as D (7 bases). This CDR3 spans 13 amino acids. The CDR3 DNA sequence: TGTGCCAGCAGTGTCGGGGGGCACGTCCCTCCACTATTC. Residues: CASSVGGHVPPLF.

About this clonotype: The junction departs from the called germline gene at one end, perhaps through a read error. V and J are TRBV18 and TRBJ2-7; D remains unclear. There are 14 residues in the CDR3. Germline CDR1 and CDR2: KGHSH and LQKENI. This CDR3 reads CASSPLASTYEQHF. The CDR3 bases are TGTGCCAGCTCACCACTAGCCAGTACCTACGAGCAGCACTTC.